Following are 13 T cell receptor beta chains from one sample sequenced in a study of response to subunit inactivated influenza vaccine. Via MiXCR, TCRdb re-called the RT-PCR reads, giving one row per CDR3 protein. Among approximately 500,000 distinct CDR3 sequences, approximately 22% were seen once, and the ten largest hold roughly 2.8%. This same sample was also taken into another study, of T cells expressing NK-cell markers. In that study: TCR beta cDNA was generated via 5'RACE template switching incorporating UMIs.

Source: CD4+ T cells sorted from PBMCs, taken 11 to 12 days after vaccination. These receptors originate from a man aged 50 to 60 who received an inactivated influenza vaccine.

This clonotype was counted a few times. The J gene is TRBJ2-7, the V gene TRBV5-1; possibly TRBD2 for D (6 bases). Germline loops: CDR1 SGHRS, CDR2 YFSETQ. The CDR3 runs to 15 residues. V was cut by 3 bases and J by 3 bases, with 16 bases left in between. The CDR3 bases are TGCGCCAGCAGCTCCACGCCATTGCGGGACTACGAGCAGTACTTC. Amino acid sequence: CASSSTPLRDYEQYF.

This clonotype was counted a few times. V usage is TRBV15 and J usage is TRBJ2-3; 9 bases agree with TRBD1. Germline CDR1 and CDR2: LNHNV and YYDKDF (reference sequence). The V segment lost 3 bases and the J segment 5 bases; nucleotides outside the gene matches: 9. The CDR3 is 16 amino acids. This CDR3 is CATSSRTGALGDTQYF. The CDR3 DNA follows: TGTGCCACCAGCAGTCGGACAGGGGCTCTTGGAGATACGCAGTATTTT.

The genes are TRBV15 and TRBJ2-2; D unresolved. V was trimmed by 1 base and J by 5 bases, leaving 8 bases between them. Germline V lookup: CDR1 LNHNV, CDR2 YYDKDF (reference sequence). The CDR3 consists of 14 residues. Here the CDR3 DNA reads TGTGCCACCAGCAGAGGATCTAGAACCGGGGAGCTGTTTTTT. This gives the protein CATSRGSRTGELFF.

In this sample, this clonotype turned up many times. The chain couples TRBV9 to TRBJ2-5, with D perhaps matching TRBD1 (5 bases). V was pared by 1 base and J by 2 bases, with 9 bases between. Germline V lookup: CDR1 SGDLS, CDR2 YYNGEE. The CDR3 totals 14 residues. The DNA of the CDR3 is TGTGCCAGCAGCGTATTTGGGGCTCAAGAGACCCAGTACTTC. Amino acids: CASSVFGAQETQYF.

The rearrangement joins TRBV7-8 to TRBJ2-7; 8 nucleotides agree with TRBD1. Germline V lookup: CDR1 SGHVS, CDR2 FQNEAQ. J was trimmed by 0 bases and V by 5 bases; bases with no gene match: 12. The length of the CDR3 is 17 residues. The CDR3 sequence is CASSPGTGSVGSYEQYF. The DNA of the CDR3 is TGTGCCAGCAGCCCGGGGACAGGTTCGGTGGGCTCCTACGAGCAGTACTTC. The full variable domain, with the rest looked up from reference TRBV7-8 and TRBJ2-7, is GAGVSQSPRYKVAKRGQDVALRCDPISGHVSLFWYQQALGQGPEFLTYFQNEAQLDKSGLPSDRFFAERPEGSVSTLKIQRTQQEDSAVYLCASSPGTGSVGSYEQYFGPGTRLTVT.

In its sample, this clonotype was seen a few times. The chain links TRBV7-3 to TRBJ2-3; TRBD2 aligns across 8 bases. CDR3 length equals 15 residues. Germline loops: CDR1 SGHTA, CDR2 FQGTGA. The junction had 5 bases not matched to a gene; V was cut back by 1 base and J by 5 bases. As DNA, the CDR3 is TGTGCCAGCAGCTTAAACGGGAGGGGAGGAGATACGCAGTATTTT. Translation: CASSLNGRGGDTQYF.

Ten or more counts support this clonotype. This chain links TRBV6-4 with TRBJ2-3, with D perhaps matching TRBD2 (6 bases). Per germline, CDR1 MRHNA and CDR2 SNTAGT. The V end lost 4 bases, the J end lost 1 base, and 12 bases lay between the germline ends. The CDR3 covers 15 residues. The CDR3 here is CASSVNGLRTDTQYF. CDR3 coding DNA: TGTGCCAGCAGTGTCAACGGACTACGCACAGATACGCAGTATTTT.

The V call is TRBV4-3, the J call TRBJ1-2; D uncertain. Germline loops: CDR1 LGHNA, CDR2 YSLEER. Trimming stripped 0 bases from V and 4 bases from J, with 12 bases between. The CDR3 is 15 amino acids. In DNA, the CDR3 is TGCGCCAGCAGCCAAGATCCGAATGAGCTCTATGGCTACACCTTC. It encodes CASSQDPNELYGYTF.

V usage is TRBV29-1 and J usage is TRBJ2-7; 8 nucleotides match TRBD1. This CDR3 comprises 14 residues. The V gene's germline CDR1 is SQVTM and CDR2 ANQGSEA. Unmatched junction bases numbered 12, after V lost 6 bases and J lost 5 bases. The CDR3: CSVPSSGTGNEQYF. CDR3 nucleotides: TGCAGCGTCCCGTCCTCGGGGACAGGCAACGAGCAGTACTTC.

The chain joins TRBV5-6 to TRBJ2-2, with 9 positions matching TRBD1. The germline V gene encodes CDR1 SGHDT and CDR2 YYEEEE. Trimming cost V 6 bases and J 5 bases; bases outside gene matches: 14. This CDR3 region has 17 residues. CDR3 in DNA: TGTGCCAGCACTACGACAGGGGGGTTGGGGAAGACCGGGGAGCTGTTTTTT. This translates into CASTTTGGLGKTGELFF.

Ten or more counts support this clonotype. The chain carries TRBV18 and TRBJ2-1, with a weak D call TRBD2 (6 bases). The V end lost 0 bases, the J end lost 9 bases, and 18 bases lay between the germline ends. From germline, CDR1 is KGHSH and CDR2 LQKENI. This CDR3 has 16 residues. Here the CDR3 reads CASSPPGLPPSGEQFF. CDR3 nucleotides: TGTGCCAGCTCACCACCGGGACTGCCCCCGTCGGGTGAGCAGTTCTTC. Full variable domain (outside the CDR3, taken from reference TRBV18 and TRBJ2-1): NAGVMQNPRHLVRRRGQEARLRCSPMKGHSHVYWYRQLPEEGLKFMVYLQKENIIDESGMPKERFSAEFPKEGPSILRIQQVVRGDSAAYFCASSPPGLPPSGEQFFGPGTRLTVL.

V usage is TRBV20-1 and J usage is TRBJ2-3; TRBD2 matches 7 bases. Trimming at V came to 3 bases and at J to 5 bases, leaving 8 bases not matched to a gene. The length of the CDR3 is 14 residues. Germline V gives CDR1 DFQATT, CDR2 SNEGSKA (reference sequence). In DNA form, the CDR3 reads TGCAGTGCTAGTCGCGGGTCTAGCGGAGATACGCAGTATTTT. It specifies CSASRGSSGDTQYF.

This clonotype was seen more than once but under ten times. The rearrangement links TRBV20-1 to TRBJ1-6, with a tentative D call TRBD1 (6 bases). Trimming shortened V by 6 bases and J by 7 bases, and 13 bases separated the two germline ends. The CDR3 has 13 amino acids. The germline gives CDR1 DFQATT, CDR2 SNEGSKA (reference sequence). The CDR3 sequence: CSARGAFNSPLHF. CDR3 DNA sequence: TGCAGTGCGAGGGGGGCTTTCAATTCACCCCTCCACTTT.